This T cell receptor (beta chain) appears in the sequencing data of a study of human T cells and chemical hapten exposure. About the research overall: The patients, most of them female, presented with alopecia areata, totalis or universalis.

This clonotype was observed a handful of times. TCRdb analysed the RACE reads with MiXCR anew, one entry per CDR3 protein. This table has some 77,000 distinct CDR3 sequences, 10% appearing once. Time point: patch test 1, 2 weeks after DPC sensitization. Described treatment: therapeutic diphenylcyclopropenone sensitization with weekly scalp DPC. The CDR3 runs 15 residues. J gave up 7 bases and V 5 bases, and 9 bases lay outside the gene matches. Germline-derived CDR1 and CDR2 are MDHEN and SYDVKM. The material sequenced was whole blood, taken in connection with sensitization to the hapten diphenylcyclopropenone (DPC). The receptor comes from a woman aged 45-59 years with alopecia areata. Some clones in this sample may be carry-over from other donors' samples. V and J are TRBV28 and TRBJ1-5; TRBD1 agrees at 9 bases. The CDR3 region has the DNA TGTGCCAGCAGTACACCTGGGACAGGGTACCAGCCCCAGCATTTT. Translating gives CASSTPGTGYQPQHF.